Shown below are 20 T cell receptor beta chains from a single sample sequenced in a study of blood T cell repertoires in COVID-19. Sequencing used immunoSEQ multiplex PCR; TCRdb keeps in-frame clones, though not all of them. The sample contains more than 200,000 clones, more than 75% of which appear only once. The source material was PBMCs or T cells enriched from blood (not recorded which). The receptors stem from a man aged 25-40 years in a cohort exposed to, infected with or recovered from COVID-19 (not recorded which).

This sequence joins TRBV6-6 and TRBJ1-1, with D uncertain. The CDR3 runs to 11 residues. V lost 7 bases, J lost 1 base, and 4 bases lay in between. Germline-derived CDR1 and CDR2 are MNHNY and SVGAGI (reference sequence). CDR3 residues: CASTKNTEAFF. The CDR3 DNA sequence: TGTGCCAGCACTAAGAACACTGAAGCTTTCTTT.

The chain has TRBV28 and TRBJ1-2, with 8 bases lining up with TRBD1. CDR1 MDHEN and CDR2 SYDVKM come from the germline V gene. J gave up 6 bases and V 7 bases, and 4 bases lay outside the gene matches. This CDR3 has 12 residues. The CDR3 region has the DNA TGTGCCAGCACTCAGGGGGCGGATGGCTACACCTTC. It is translated as CASTQGADGYTF.

In this sample, this clone turned up a few times. CDR3 nucleotide sequence: TGCGCCAGCTACGGAAGATTCGGGGCTAGCGGGAGGCGCACAGATACGCAGTATTTT. The encoded protein is CASYGRFGASGRRTDTQYF. The chain joins TRBV5-1 to TRBJ2-3; 11 bases are shared with TRBD2. Germline CDR1 reads SGHRS; CDR2 reads YFSETQ. The J segment lost 1 base and the V segment lost 7 bases, leaving 17 bases of the junction unmatched. The CDR3 sequence is 19 residues long. Full variable domain (remainder filled in from reference TRBV5-1 and TRBJ2-3): KAGVTQTPRYLIKTRGQQVTLSCSPISGHRSVSWYQQTPGQGLQFLFEYFSETQRNKGNFPGRFSGRQFSNSRSEMNVSTLELGDSALYLCASYGRFGASGRRTDTQYFGPGTRLTVL.

The chain combines TRBV28 with TRBJ2-7; D is possibly TRBD1 (6 bases). The CDR3 totals 14 residues. V was cut by 2 bases and J by 6 bases, with 14 bases left in between. The germline V gene encodes CDR1 MDHEN and CDR2 SYDVKM. In DNA form, the CDR3 reads TGTGCCAGCAGTTTAGTAGAGGGGGTTGGCGAGCAGTACTTC. It yields the protein CASSLVEGVGEQYF.

CDR3 in amino acids: CASSPRPEGAEAFF. The CDR3 DNA reads TGTGCCAGCAGCCCTCGGCCCGAGGGCGCTGAAGCTTTCTTT. The rearrangement joins TRBV11-2 to TRBJ1-1; D is ambiguous. The germline CDR1 and CDR2 sequences are SGHAT and FQNNGV. Trimming pared 5 bases from V and 6 bases from J, leaving 16 bases between. CDR3 length equals 14 residues.

The J gene is TRBJ2-7, the V gene TRBV24-1, with D tentatively TRBD2 (5 bases). The V end lost 0 bases, the J end lost 5 bases, and 13 bases lay between the germline ends. Germline V gene lookup returns CDR1 KGHDR and CDR2 SFDVKD. The CDR3 runs to 15 residues. For the CDR3, the DNA is TGTGCCACCAGTGATTTGCGGGTTAAGGGAGACGAGCAGTACTTC. Translation: CATSDLRVKGDEQYF.

The V gene is TRBV7-2, the J gene TRBJ1-1; D might be TRBD1 (5 bases). The V end was cut by 6 bases, the J end by 0 bases, with 11 bases between. This CDR3 is built from 14 residues. Germline V gives CDR1 SGHTA, CDR2 FQGNSA. The CDR3 nucleotides are TGTGCCAGCAGTCCCCTGACAGTGAACACTGAAGCTTTCTTT. Residues: CASSPLTVNTEAFF.

The J gene is TRBJ2-1, the V gene TRBV28, with D tentatively TRBD1 (6 bases). In germline, CDR1 is MDHEN, CDR2 SYDVKM. Trimming removed 2 bases from V and 5 bases from J, with 10 bases in between. CDR3 length: 14 amino acids. CDR3 in DNA: TGTGCCAGCAGTTTAAGGGACACTGACAATGAGCAGTTCTTC. Its translation is CASSLRDTDNEQFF.

V is TRBV5-1 and J is TRBJ1-4, with D maybe TRBD1 (6 bases). V lost 4 bases, J lost 2 bases, and 15 bases lay in between. Germline loops: CDR1 SGHRS, CDR2 YFSETQ. The CDR3 runs 16 residues. CDR3 residues: CASSRLLTGTNEKLFF. For the CDR3, the DNA is TGCGCCAGCAGCCGCCTACTCACAGGGACTAATGAAAAACTGTTTTTT.

The V call is TRBV19, the J call TRBJ2-2, with a tentative D call TRBD1 (5 bases). Germline loops: CDR1 LNHDA, CDR2 SQIVND (reference sequence). V was pared by 4 bases and J by 7 bases, with 13 bases between. This CDR3 region has 14 residues. CDR3 nucleotides: TGTGCCAGTAGTAAGCAAGGGGAAAACGGGGAGCTGTTTTTT. This codes for CASSKQGENGELFF.

This clone was seen just once. This chain links TRBV19 with TRBJ2-3; D gene uncertain. This CDR3 spans 12 amino acids. The ends were cut back, 4 bases at V and 1 base at J, with 3 bases in the middle. Germline V CDR1 and CDR2: LNHDA, SQIVND (reference sequence). The CDR3 nucleotides are TGTGCCAGTAGTAGCGGCACAGATACGCAGTATTTT. It encodes CASSSGTDTQYF.

This rearrangement joins TRBV7-8 to TRBJ2-1; 13 bases match TRBD2. In germline, CDR1 is SGHVS, CDR2 FQNEAQ. J lost 5 bases, V lost 5 bases, and 3 bases had no gene match. The CDR3 has 15 residues. In DNA, the CDR3 is TGTGCCAGCAGCGCGGGACTAGCGGGAAACAATGAGCAGTTCTTC. Translating gives CASSAGLAGNNEQFF.

This rearrangement joins TRBV27 to TRBJ1-4; TRBD1 aligns across 7 bases. The CDR3 loop spans 15 amino acids. In germline, CDR1 is MNHEY, CDR2 SMNVEV (reference sequence). The ends lost 6 bases at V and 3 bases at J; junction bases unmatched: 7. The CDR3 sequence is CASRTGTVPNEKLFF. In DNA, the CDR3 is TGTGCCAGCAGAACCGGGACAGTACCTAATGAAAAACTGTTTTTT.

The chain's CDR3 is CASSYGFNEQFF. CDR3 nucleotides: TGTGCCAGCAGTTACGGCTTCAATGAGCAGTTCTTC. V and J are TRBV6-2 or TRBV6-3 and TRBJ2-1, with D unresolved. In germline, CDR1 is MNHEY, CDR2 SVGEGT. Trimming stripped 2 bases from V and 6 bases from J, with 5 bases between. This CDR3 contains 12 residues.

The J gene is TRBJ2-7, the V gene TRBV3-1 (or the pseudogene TRBV3-2); unclear D gene. The CDR3 consists of 13 residues. CDR1 LGHDT and CDR2 YNNKEL come from the germline V gene (reference sequence). V lost 4 bases and J lost 3, with 10 bases in between. The CDR3 nucleotides read TGTGCCAGCAGCCCCCAGACTGACTACGAGCAGTACTTC. Amino acids: CASSPQTDYEQYF.

This sequence joins TRBV13 and TRBJ2-7; a weak D match, TRBD2 (6 bases). Trimming took off 5 bases at V and 0 bases at J, with 11 bases between the two ends. The CDR3 is made up of 14 amino acids. Germline assignment: CDR1 PRHDT and CDR2 FYEKMQ (reference sequence). The CDR3 spells CASSGGVSSYEQYF. In DNA form, the CDR3 reads TGTGCCAGCAGCGGAGGGGTAAGCTCCTACGAGCAGTACTTC.

The chain uses TRBV29-1 and TRBJ2-7; 8 bases fit TRBD2. This CDR3 has 12 amino acids. Germline loops: CDR1 SQVTM, CDR2 ANQGSEA. Unmatched junction bases numbered 1, after V lost 0 bases and J lost 6 bases. Here the CDR3 reads CSVEDRGGEQYF. The CDR3, as DNA: TGCAGCGTTGAAGACCGGGGGGGCGAGCAGTACTTC.

The chain combines TRBV7-9 with TRBJ1-2, with D possibly being TRBD1 (6 bases). The CDR3 has 12 amino acids. Germline V gene data show CDR1 as SEHNR and CDR2 as FQNEAQ (reference sequence). The V end was cut by 1 base, the J end by 7 bases, with 7 bases between. For the CDR3, the DNA is TGTGCCAGCAGCTTAGACAGGGTTGGCTACACCTTC. Its translation is CASSLDRVGYTF.

This CDR3 is CASSCIIGNQPQHF. The CDR3 bases are TGTGCCAGCAGCTGCATCATAGGCAATCAGCCCCAGCATTTT. V and J are TRBV11-3 and TRBJ1-5; D is uncertain. Germline values: CDR1 SGHNT, CDR2 YENEEA. This CDR3 is 14 amino acids long. V was pared by 4 bases and J by 2 bases, with 9 bases between.

For this clone: Other nucleotide sequences in the sample specify the same CDR3. This chain uses TRBV12-3 or TRBV12-4 with TRBJ2-7; the D is unclear. CDR3 length: 11 amino acids. V shed 5 bases and J shed 5 bases, with 7 bases lying between them. The CDR3 spells CASSPRDEQYF. As DNA, the CDR3 is TGTGCCAGCAGTCCGCGAGACGAGCAGTACTTC.